This T cell receptor (beta chain) was found in a study of T cell responses to AZD1222 COVID-19 vaccine. Per germline, CDR1 MNHEY and CDR2 SMNVEV (reference sequence). The CDR3 loop spans 14 amino acids. V gave up 6 bases and J gave up 1 base, with 12 bases separating them. Libraries were prepared by immunoSEQ multiplex PCR; TCRdb keeps only in-frame clonotypes and omits some of them. Of approximately 120,000 clones in the sample, 88% were seen once. The sample here was peripheral blood, taken on day 0 of AZD1222 vaccination. The genes are TRBV27 and TRBJ2-5, with D hard to call. This TCR was sampled from an adult in good health. CDR3 loop: CASSNSRAQETQYF. As DNA, the CDR3 is TGTGCCAGCAGCAATTCGCGAGCCCAAGAGACCCAGTACTTC.